The clone carrying this TCR beta chain appeared a single time. This specimen comes from a study of blood T cell repertoires in COVID-19. Across the study: Samples taken during acute and convalescent COVID-19 were collected in the United States, Italy and Spain.

Methods used by the authors: Amplified reference gene primers provided the basis for estimating nucleated cell counts. Sequenced by immunoSEQ multiplex PCR; TCRdb stores in-frame clones only, minus some. The V and J calls and clone size were taken over from that table, and D and trimming were inferred from the DNA. The table shows roughly 100,000 clones, with roughly nine tenths occurring only once. This CDR3 spans 13 amino acids. The V and J ends lost 6 bases and 5 bases, in that order; junction bases with no gene match: 4. The rearrangement uses TRBV12-3 or TRBV12-4 and TRBJ1-1; 9 positions agree with TRBD1. The clonotype was recovered from a human donor with active COVID-19. The donor label of this sample is uncertain. Source material: peripheral blood. This chain's CDR3 is CASRQGAVTEAFF. As DNA, the CDR3 is TGTGCCAGCAGACAGGGGGCCGTAACTGAAGCTTTCTTT.